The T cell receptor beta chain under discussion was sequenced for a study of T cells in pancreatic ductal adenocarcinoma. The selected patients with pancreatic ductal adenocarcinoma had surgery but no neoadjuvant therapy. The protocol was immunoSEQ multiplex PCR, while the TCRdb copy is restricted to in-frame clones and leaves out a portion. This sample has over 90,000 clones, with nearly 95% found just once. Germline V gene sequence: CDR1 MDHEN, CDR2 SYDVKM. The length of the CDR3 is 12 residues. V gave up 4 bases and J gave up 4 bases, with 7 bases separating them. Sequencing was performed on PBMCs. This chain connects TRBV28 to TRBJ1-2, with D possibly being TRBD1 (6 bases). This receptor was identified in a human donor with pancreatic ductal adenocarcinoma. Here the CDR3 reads CASSSDSYGYTF. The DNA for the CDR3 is TGTGCCAGCAGTTCGGACAGCTATGGCTACACCTTC.